Below, 3 T cell receptor beta chains from the same sample are listed, as sequenced in a study of blood T cell repertoires in COVID-19. Clones were read by immunoSEQ multiplex PCR, and TCRdb kept only the in-frame ones, dropping some. Among 380,000 or so clones listed, 80% to 90% were seen once. Sequencing was done on a sample of peripheral blood. The source of these receptors is an older woman with COVID-19, enrolled during active disease.

Only a few counts were recorded for this clone. This CDR3 is also generated by other DNA sequences in the sample. This chain joins TRBV29-1 and TRBJ1-1; D possibly corresponds to TRBD1 (5 bases). V lost 1 base, J lost 0 bases, and 6 bases lay in between. Germline V gene sequence: CDR1 SQVTM, CDR2 ANQGSEA. This CDR3 is built from 13 residues. CDR3 residues: CSVEGQLNTEAFF. CDR3 nucleotide sequence: TGCAGCGTTGAAGGACAGCTGAACACTGAAGCTTTCTTT.

The chain is built from TRBV6-5 and TRBJ1-2; no reliable D call. The CDR3 runs to 13 residues. Germline CDR1 MNHEY, CDR2 SVGAGI. V was clipped by 9 bases and J by 5 bases, with 16 bases between them. CDR3 residues: CASRQEGSYGYTF. The DNA for the CDR3 is TGTGCCAGTCGACAAGAGGGCTCATATGGCTACACCTTC.

The J gene is TRBJ2-3, the V gene TRBV14; a possible D gene is TRBD2 (6 bases). V lost 4 bases to trimming and J lost 11 bases, with 22 bases between them. Germline V gene lookup returns CDR1 SGHDN and CDR2 FVKESK. This CDR3 has 15 residues. The DNA for the CDR3 is TGTGCCAGCAGCCTGCCGGGACCCACCGGGGGTGTGCAGTATTTT. Its protein is CASSLPGPTGGVQYF.